The 32 T cell receptor beta chains listed next were all sequenced from one sample in a study of T cells in Graves' hyperthyroidism and ophthalmopathy. Amplified TCR beta CDR3 regions came from RNA transcripts. A set of HTBI primers served as the primers for a first-round RT-PCR of the TCR CDR3. TCRdb used MiXCR to reprocess the multiplex PCR reads, holding one entry per CDR3 protein. In the table there are a few hundred thousand distinct CDR3 sequences, approximately 15% of which are singletons. The sample was blood. All receptors come from a woman younger than 45 with Graves' hyperthyroidism.

This clonotype was observed at least ten times. The gene calls are TRBV12-5 and TRBJ2-2, with unresolved D. Per germline, CDR1 LGHNT and CDR2 FRNRAP. This CDR3 has 18 amino acids. V dropped 0 bases and J dropped 4 bases, with 18 bases sitting between them. DNA for the CDR3: TGTGCTAGTGGTTTGGTACCCCCTAAAAGGCGGTTCACCGGGGAGCTGTTTTTT. Encoded protein: CASGLVPPKRRFTGELFF.

This clonotype was seen a few times. The chain joins TRBV6-6 to TRBJ2-5; possible D gene TRBD1, 5 bases. CDR1 and CDR2 (germline): MNHNY, SVGAGI (reference sequence). The CDR3 runs 15 residues. V gave up 0 bases and J gave up 1 base, with 9 bases separating them. CDR3 amino acids: CASSYSTRAQETQYF. CDR3 nucleotide sequence: TGTGCCAGCAGTTACTCGACCAGGGCCCAAGAGACCCAGTACTTC.

The chain has TRBV20-1 and TRBJ2-7; unclear D gene. CDR3 length: 13 amino acids. The germline gives CDR1 DFQATT, CDR2 SNEGSKA (reference sequence). Trimming shortened V by 3 bases and J by 0 bases, and 9 bases separated the two germline ends. The CDR3 sequence: CSASLGSSYEQYF. The CDR3 DNA follows: TGCAGTGCTAGTTTGGGAAGCTCCTACGAGCAGTACTTC.

A few counts support this clonotype. The CDR3 sequence: CASSMGSGGAYNEQFF. CDR3 bases: TGTGCCAGTAGTATGGGGTCAGGGGGAGCCTACAATGAGCAGTTCTTC. The chain carries TRBV19 and TRBJ2-1; 7 bases align to TRBD1. The V segment lost 3 bases and the J segment 2 bases; nucleotides outside the gene matches: 7. The CDR3 loop spans 16 amino acids. The germline V gene encodes CDR1 LNHDA and CDR2 SQIVND (reference sequence).

This clonotype was picked up one time. This may stem from a read error, because a much larger clone lies one nucleotide away. This chain uses TRBV28 with TRBJ1-5; D unclear. The germline V gene has CDR1 MDHEN and CDR2 SYDVKM. The CDR3 covers 11 residues. V was clipped by 3 bases and J by 3 bases, with 0 bases between them. CDR3 nucleotide sequence: TGTGCCAGCAGTTTCAATCAGCCCCAGCATTTT. It encodes CASSFNQPQHF. Supplemented by reference TRBV28 and TRBJ1-5, the full variable domain reads DVKVTQSSRYLVKRTGEKVFLECVQDMDHENMFWYRQDPGLGLRLIYFSYDVKMKEKGDIPEGYSVSREKKERFSLILESASTNQTSMYLCASSFNQPQHFGDGTRLSIL.

The CDR3 DNA sequence: TGCGCCAGCAGACCACAGGGGGGCTATGGCTACACCTTC. Translated: CASRPQGGYGYTF. V and J are TRBV5-1 and TRBJ1-2; TRBD1 matches 8 bases. Per germline, CDR1 SGHRS and CDR2 YFSETQ. Trimming removed 5 bases from V and 4 bases from J; junction bases left unmatched: 4. There are 13 residues in the CDR3.

This chain links TRBV6-2 or TRBV6-3 with TRBJ1-1; D is unclear. CDR3 length equals 14 residues. Germline V CDR1 and CDR2: MNHEY, SVGEGT. Trimming left V 4 bases short and J 6 bases short, with 15 bases between. As DNA, the CDR3 is TGTGCCAGCAGTTTTACTGGGTGGAGGTCTGAAGCTTTCTTT. As protein: CASSFTGWRSEAFF.

This clonotype was detected many times. This chain links TRBV20-1 with TRBJ1-1; D not certain. Germline V gene data show CDR1 as DFQATT and CDR2 as SNEGSKA (reference sequence). Trimming took 0 bases from V and 1 from J, leaving 3 bases between them. CDR3 length: 12 amino acids. CDR3 amino acids: CSAREGNTEAFF. In DNA, the CDR3 is TGCAGTGCTAGAGAGGGGAACACTGAAGCTTTCTTT.

This clonotype was recorded many times. This chain uses TRBV6-1 with TRBJ2-7; 13 positions match TRBD2. V lost 5 bases and J lost 4; bases outside the gene matches: 2. The CDR3 sequence is 14 residues long. The germline V gene encodes CDR1 MNHNS and CDR2 SASEGT. CDR3 sequence: CASSTTSGRYEQYF. Written as DNA, the CDR3 is TGTGCCAGCAGTACGACTAGCGGGAGGTACGAGCAGTACTTC.

This clonotype was counted a few times. The chain uses TRBV5-8 and TRBJ2-1; perhaps TRBD1 as D (6 bases). Per germline, CDR1 SGHTS and CDR2 YDEGEE. This CDR3 spans 15 amino acids. V was trimmed by 8 bases and J by 4 bases, leaving 19 bases between them. As DNA, the CDR3 is TGTGCCAGTAGTATAACAGGGAAGGGTTACAATGAGCAGTTCTTC. As protein: CASSITGKGYNEQFF. Full variable domain (rest looked up from reference TRBV5-8 and TRBJ2-1): EAGVTQSPTHLIKTRGQQATLRCSPISGHTSVYWYQQALGLGLQFLLWYDEGEERNRGNFPPRFSGRQFPNYSSELNVNALELEDSALYLCASSITGKGYNEQFFGPGTRLTVL.

This clonotype was counted only a few times. V usage is TRBV7-3 and J usage is TRBJ1-1, with no clear D. Germline values: CDR1 SGHTA, CDR2 FQGTGA. The CDR3 length is 14 residues. The V and J ends lost 2 bases and 5 bases respectively, with 12 bases between them. The CDR3 is CASSLSAGYTEAFF. CDR3 DNA: TGTGCCAGCAGCTTATCGGCCGGCTATACTGAAGCTTTCTTT.

This sequence joins TRBV6-9 and TRBJ1-1, with D tentatively TRBD1 (5 bases). Trimming pared 3 bases from V and 6 bases from J, leaving 8 bases between. The CDR3 is made up of 12 amino acids. Germline CDR1 is MNHGY and CDR2 is SVAAGI. CDR3 protein: CASSYRAAEAFF. The CDR3 nucleotides are TGTGCCAGCAGTTACAGGGCAGCTGAAGCTTTCTTT.

V gene TRBV20-1 combines with J gene TRBJ2-7, with 8 bases identical to TRBD2. This CDR3 has 15 amino acids. The V segment lost 0 bases and the J segment 2 bases; nucleotides outside the gene matches: 6. Germline V gene sequence: CDR1 DFQATT, CDR2 SNEGSKA (reference sequence). The CDR3, as DNA: TGCAGTGCTAGAGATCTAGCGGGCCCTACCTACGAGCAGTACTTC. Protein product: CSARDLAGPTYEQYF.

The table lists this clonotype with many counts. J is TRBJ2-5 and V is TRBV28; 11 bases match TRBD1. Germline V gives CDR1 MDHEN, CDR2 SYDVKM. The junction had 3 bases not matched to a gene; V was cut back by 9 bases and J by 0 bases. The CDR3 has 14 residues. The CDR3 sequence: CASWDRGNQETQYF. In nucleotides, the CDR3 is TGTGCCAGTTGGGACAGGGGGAACCAAGAGACCCAGTACTTC.

The genes are TRBV25-1 and TRBJ2-1; TRBD2 might be the D (6 bases). CDR1 and CDR2 from the germline V gene are MGHDK and SYGVNS. V dropped 1 base and J dropped 8 bases, with 18 bases sitting between them. CDR3 length: 16 amino acids. Written as DNA, the CDR3 is TGTGCCAGCAGTGAATCCGCGGGGCCGGGAATGGATGAGCAGTTCTTC. Translated: CASSESAGPGMDEQFF.

The genes are TRBV6-1 and TRBJ2-2; 7 positions agree with TRBD2. The germline V gene encodes CDR1 MNHNS and CDR2 SASEGT. The ends lost 5 bases at V and 3 bases at J; junction bases unmatched: 9. The CDR3 is made up of 16 amino acids. This CDR3 reads CASSTAGGGDTGELFF. The CDR3 DNA follows: TGTGCCAGCAGTACGGCTGGGGGGGGTGACACCGGGGAGCTGTTTTTT.

In its sample, this clonotype was seen many times. The CDR3 loop is CASSLHGTGITDTQYF. The CDR3 DNA reads TGTGCCAGCAGCTTACACGGGACAGGGATCACAGATACGCAGTATTTT. The gene calls are TRBV7-2 and TRBJ2-3; 9 positions match TRBD1. There are 16 residues in the CDR3. CDR1 and CDR2 from the germline V gene are SGHTA and FQGNSA. The V gene end was trimmed by 2 bases and the J gene end by 2 bases; junction bases not matched to a gene: 5.

This clonotype was detected ten times or more. The V gene is TRBV5-1, the J gene TRBJ2-7; TRBD2 matches 12 bases. Looked up from germline, CDR1 is SGHRS and CDR2 is YFSETQ. Trimming took 5 bases from V and 2 from J; bases not matched to a gene: 11. CDR3 size: 17 residues. This CDR3 reads CASREPGTSGYTYEQYF. The DNA for the CDR3 is TGCGCCAGCAGAGAACCCGGGACTAGCGGGTACACCTACGAGCAGTACTTC.

This chain links TRBV6-1 with TRBJ2-1; 14 nucleotides match TRBD2. CDR3 size: 15 residues. Germline CDR1 MNHNS, CDR2 SASEGT. The trim removed 6 bases at V and 8 bases at J, leaving 6 bases unmatched. CDR3 DNA: TGTGCCAGCAGGCCAGGGACTAGCGGGAGAGATGAGCAGTTCTTC. Its translation: CASRPGTSGRDEQFF.

The table lists this clonotype with many counts. The chain links TRBV28 to TRBJ2-1; TRBD2 agrees at 7 bases. CDR1 and CDR2 (germline): MDHEN, SYDVKM. The J segment lost 6 bases and the V segment lost 3 bases, leaving 8 bases of the junction unmatched. The CDR3 is made up of 15 amino acids. CDR3 bases: TGTGCCAGCAGTTTCGGCGGGGGACTCAGCAATGAGCAGTTCTTC. Protein sequence: CASSFGGGLSNEQFF.

This clonotype came up many times. CDR3 DNA sequence: TGCAGTGCTAGATGGCAGGGGGGTGAAAAACTGTTTTTT. This gives the protein CSARWQGGEKLFF. The J gene is TRBJ1-4, the V gene TRBV20-1, with 7 bases matching TRBD1. V was clipped by 2 bases and J by 7 bases; unmatched bases: 4. The CDR3 extends over 13 amino acids. Germline-derived CDR1 and CDR2 are DFQATT and SNEGSKA (reference sequence).

This clonotype was seen more than once but under ten times. The chain has TRBV12-3 or TRBV12-4 and TRBJ2-2; D is uncertain. V shed 3 bases and J shed 7 bases, with 6 bases lying between them. This CDR3 is built from 12 residues. CDR3 residues: CASSFGNGELFF. The CDR3 DNA reads as TGTGCCAGCAGTTTCGGAAACGGGGAGCTGTTTTTT.

Regarding this clonotype: Mismatch with germline at one junction end may stem from a read error. The V gene is TRBV24-1, the J gene TRBJ2-2; D uncertain. Germline-derived CDR1 and CDR2 are KGHDR and SFDVKD. CDR3 length: 14 residues. As DNA, the CDR3 is TGTGTCACCAGTGATTCGATAAACACCGGGGAGCTGTTTTTT. It encodes CVTSDSINTGELFF.

The table lists this clonotype with many counts. The rearrangement uses TRBV18 and TRBJ2-5; possibly TRBD1 for D (5 bases). The V end was cut by 5 bases, the J end by 1 base, with 11 bases between. Germline values: CDR1 KGHSH, CDR2 LQKENI. The CDR3 is 14 amino acids. This CDR3 reads CASSDRTSQETQYF. The CDR3 region has the DNA TGTGCCAGCTCAGACCGGACATCCCAAGAGACCCAGTACTTC.

This clonotype showed up many times. This chain connects TRBV30 to TRBJ2-1; D perhaps matches TRBD2 (5 bases). The CDR3 loop spans 16 amino acids. CDR1 GTSNPN and CDR2 SVGIG come from the germline V gene (reference sequence). Deletions cut 3 bases from V and 0 bases from J, with 15 bases between. The CDR3 spells CAWSQTGSSSYNEQFF. The CDR3 DNA follows: TGTGCCTGGAGCCAAACGGGGTCCAGCTCCTACAATGAGCAGTTCTTC.

This clonotype was observed a handful of times. The chain has TRBV12-5 and TRBJ2-1; D is possibly TRBD1 (5 bases). Germline V CDR1 and CDR2: LGHNT, FRNRAP. The CDR3 is 12 amino acids. The V end lost 3 bases, the J end lost 9 bases, and 9 bases lay between the germline ends. The CDR3 region has the DNA TGTGCTAGTGGTTTAGGGGCTTTTGAGCAGTTCTTC. This sequence encodes CASGLGAFEQFF. The full variable domain, completed using reference TRBV12-5 and TRBJ2-1, is DARVTQTPRHKVTEMGQEVTMRCQPILGHNTVFWYRQTMMQGLELLAYFRNRAPLDDSGMPKDRFSAEMPDATLATLKIQPSEPRDSAVYFCASGLGAFEQFFGPGTRLTVL.

This clonotype was detected ten times or more. The gene calls are TRBV12-3 or TRBV12-4 and TRBJ2-3; D ambiguous. This CDR3 is 13 amino acids long. Trimming removed 6 bases from V and 7 bases from J, with 14 bases in between. CDR3 nucleotide sequence: TGTGCCAGCAGCGGAGAGAAACCTCATACGCAGTATTTT. Protein sequence: CASSGEKPHTQYF.

The sample holds a few counts of this clonotype. The chain has TRBV5-1 and TRBJ2-7; a weak D match, TRBD1 (5 bases). V lost 0 bases and J lost 9, with 19 bases in between. The length of the CDR3 is 15 residues. Per the germline V gene, CDR1 is SGHRS and CDR2 is YFSETQ. CDR3 coding DNA: TGCGCCAGCAGCTTGGAAAGGATCCCTAAGGGGTCGCAGTACTTC. Protein: CASSLERIPKGSQYF.

Ten or more counts support this clonotype. This chain connects TRBV2 to TRBJ1-5; 8 nucleotides line up with TRBD1. The V gene's germline CDR1 is SNHLY and CDR2 FYNNEI. V was clipped by 4 bases and J by 5 bases; unmatched bases: 10. This CDR3 is built from 16 residues. The CDR3 protein is CASSVGQVGGYQPQHF. CDR3 nucleotide sequence: TGTGCCAGCAGTGTGGGACAGGTGGGGGGTTATCAGCCCCAGCATTTT.

For this clonotype: Since a much larger clone is just one base distant, this may be a read error. This chain connects TRBV7-9 to TRBJ2-7; no reliable D call. Trimming removed 0 bases at V and 6 bases at J, with 12 bases between. The CDR3 extends over 14 amino acids. Germline V CDR1 and CDR2: SEHNR, FQNEAQ (reference sequence). Written as DNA, the CDR3 is TGTGCCAGCAGCTTAGCAGGGCTTGGTGTCGAGCAGTACTTC. Protein product: CASSLAGLGVEQYF. Filled out from reference TRBV7-9 and TRBJ2-7, the complete variable domain reads DTGVSQNPRHKITKRGQNVTFRCDPISEHNRLYWYRQTLGQGPEFLTYFQNEAQLEKSRLLSDRFSAERPKGSFSTLEIQRTEQGDSAMYLCASSLAGLGVEQYFGPGTRLTVT.

This clonotype occurred many times. V and J are TRBV11-2 and TRBJ2-5; D is undetermined. Looked up from germline, CDR1 is SGHAT and CDR2 is FQNNGV. The V and J ends lost 5 bases and 5 bases respectively, with 6 bases between them. The CDR3 contains 11 residues. CDR3 in amino acids: CASSALETQYF. The CDR3 coding sequence is TGTGCCAGCAGCGCCCTGGAGACCCAGTACTTC.

This clonotype has at least ten counts. The chain carries TRBV6-6 and TRBJ2-7; D is undetermined. Germline-derived CDR1 and CDR2 are MNHNY and SVGAGI (reference sequence). The CDR3 has 14 residues. V was clipped by 2 bases and J by 6 bases, with 14 bases between them. CDR3 in DNA: TGTGCCAGCAGTTACCGGTACTTTTCCGGCGAGCAGTACTTC. Protein: CASSYRYFSGEQYF.